This entry lists 10 T cell receptor beta chains sequenced from one sample in a study of Graves' ophthalmopathy and Graves' hyperthyroidism. Amplification from RNA transcripts yielded the TCR beta CDR3 regions. First-round RT-PCR used HTBI primers; second-round multiplex PCR followed. TCRdb reprocessed the multiplex PCR reads with MiXCR, giving one entry per CDR3 protein. Of about 16,000 distinct CDR3 sequences detected, roughly 46% appear once; the ten largest clones hold roughly 25%. The sequenced sample consisted of peripheral blood. The receptors were gathered from a woman aged 40 to 50 with stable Graves' hyperthyroidism.

This chain links TRBV10-1 with TRBJ2-3; 7 bases line up with TRBD1. This CDR3 is 14 amino acids long. Trimming removed 3 bases from V and 4 bases from J; junction bases left unmatched: 4. Germline CDR1 and CDR2: WNHNN and SYGVQD (reference sequence). This chain's CDR3 is CASSDNRGSDTQYF. Written as DNA, the CDR3 is TGCGCCAGCAGTGATAACAGGGGCTCAGATACGCAGTATTTT.

Concerning this clonotype itself: This may come from a read error, since a much larger clone is one base off. The chain employs TRBV12-3 or TRBV12-4 and TRBJ1-6; no firm D call. The CDR3 is made up of 12 amino acids. CDR3 region: CVSSLGHSPLHF. The CDR3 coding sequence is TGTGTCAGCAGTTTAGGACATTCACCCCTCCACTTT.

The V call is TRBV27, the J call TRBJ1-6; unclear D gene. CDR3 length: 13 amino acids. V gave up 4 bases and J gave up 4 bases, with 5 bases separating them. Germline V gene lookup returns CDR1 MNHEY and CDR2 SMNVEV (reference sequence). CDR3 in DNA: TGTGCCAGCAGTTCGATATATAATTCACCCCTCCACTTT. Encoded protein: CASSSIYNSPLHF.

The CDR3 reads CASSLRGLAVCSYNEQFF. The CDR3 DNA reads TGTGCCAGCAGCCTGCGCGGACTAGCGGTTTGCTCCTACAATGAGCAGTTCTTC. The V call is TRBV3-1, the J call TRBJ2-1; 10 nucleotides line up with TRBD2. V lost 4 bases, J lost 0 bases, and 9 bases stayed unmatched. The length of the CDR3 is 18 residues. CDR1 and CDR2 (germline): LGHDT, YNNKEL (reference sequence).

This clonotype was seen only a few times. The J gene is TRBJ1-2, the V gene TRBV6-6, with TRBD1 identical over 9 bases. The J segment lost 3 bases and the V segment lost 4 bases, leaving 3 bases of the junction unmatched. Germline-derived CDR1 and CDR2 are MNHNY and SVGAGI (reference sequence). The CDR3 extends over 14 amino acids. The CDR3 here is CASSSRQGDYGYTF. The CDR3 DNA sequence: TGTGCCAGCAGTTCCAGACAGGGGGACTATGGCTACACCTTC.

As DNA, the CDR3 is TGCAGTGCTCCTGGAACCTACGAGCAGTACTTC. This gives the protein CSAPGTYEQYF. The chain uses TRBV20-1 and TRBJ2-7; D is unclear. Trimming cost V 5 bases and J 2 bases, with 7 bases left between them. In germline, CDR1 is DFQATT, CDR2 SNEGSKA (reference sequence). The CDR3 totals 11 residues.

Concerning this clonotype itself: At one end, the junction sequence differs from germline, possibly due to a read error. This rearrangement joins TRBV15 to TRBJ1-3; no firm D call. This CDR3 contains 10 residues. Looked up from germline, CDR1 is LNHNV and CDR2 is YYDKDF (reference sequence). The CDR3 nucleotides read TGTGCCACCAGCACCGACGGAGATAATTTT. Amino acid sequence: CATSTDGDNF. Looking up the rest from reference TRBV15 and TRBJ1-3 gives the full variable domain: DAMVIQNPRYQVTQFGKPVTLSCSQTLNHNVMYWYQQKSSQAPKLLFHYYDKDFNNEADTPDNFQSRRPNTSFCFLDIRSPGLGDTAMYLCATSTDGDNFGEGSWLTVV.

V and J are TRBV7-6 and TRBJ2-5; no reliable D call. Per the germline V gene, CDR1 is SGHVS and CDR2 is FNYEAQ. CDR3 length: 12 residues. Between the trimmed V and J ends, which lost 5 bases and 3 bases, there was a span of 7 bases. The CDR3 DNA sequence: TGTGCCAGCAGCCCTTACAAAGAGACCCAGTACTTC. Translating gives CASSPYKETQYF.

This clonotype was observed at least ten times. This chain joins TRBV7-3 and TRBJ2-1; 8 bases map to TRBD1. Germline V gives CDR1 SGHTA, CDR2 FQGTGA. The CDR3 extends over 15 amino acids. Losses at the gene ends were 1 base for V and 9 bases for J; bases not matched to a gene: 8. DNA for the CDR3: TGTGCCAGCAGCTTAATCGAGACAGGGGTCCGTGAGCAGTTCTTC. The encoded protein is CASSLIETGVREQFF.

This clonotype is classed as medium-sized. J is TRBJ1-3 and V is TRBV7-2; D might be TRBD1 (6 bases). Germline V CDR1 and CDR2: SGHTA, FQGNSA. The CDR3 covers 14 residues. V lost 4 bases and J 5 bases, leaving 12 bases between the germline ends. This chain's CDR3 is CASSSDRIRNTIYF. The CDR3 nucleotides read TGTGCCAGCAGCTCCGACAGGATCCGAAACACCATATATTTT.